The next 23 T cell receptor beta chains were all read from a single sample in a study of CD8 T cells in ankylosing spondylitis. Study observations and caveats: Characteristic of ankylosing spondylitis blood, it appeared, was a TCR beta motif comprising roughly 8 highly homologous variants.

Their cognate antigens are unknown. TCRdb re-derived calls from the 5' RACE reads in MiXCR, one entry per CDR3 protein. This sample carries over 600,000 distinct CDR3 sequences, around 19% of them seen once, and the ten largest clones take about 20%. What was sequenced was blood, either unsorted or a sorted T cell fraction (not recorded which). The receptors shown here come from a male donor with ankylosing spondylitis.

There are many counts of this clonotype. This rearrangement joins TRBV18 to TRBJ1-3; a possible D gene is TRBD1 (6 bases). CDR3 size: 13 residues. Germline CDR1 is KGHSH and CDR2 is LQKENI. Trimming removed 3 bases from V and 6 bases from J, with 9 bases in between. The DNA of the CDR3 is TGTGCCAGCTCACCGGACAGCTTAAACACCATATATTTT. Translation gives CASSPDSLNTIYF.

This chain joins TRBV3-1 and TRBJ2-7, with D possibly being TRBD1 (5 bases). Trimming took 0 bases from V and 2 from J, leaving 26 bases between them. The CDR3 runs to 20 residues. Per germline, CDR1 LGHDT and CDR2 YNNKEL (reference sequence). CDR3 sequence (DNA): TGTGCCAGCAGCCAAGACCCAGTGTTCCTCACAGGAGCCCTAACCTACGAGCAGTACTTC. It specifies CASSQDPVFLTGALTYEQYF.

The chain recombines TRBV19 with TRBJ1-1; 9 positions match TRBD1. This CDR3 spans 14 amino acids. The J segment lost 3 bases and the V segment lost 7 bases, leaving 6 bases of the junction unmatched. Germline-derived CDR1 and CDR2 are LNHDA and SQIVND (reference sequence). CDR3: CASTKQGADTEAFF. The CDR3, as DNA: TGTGCCAGTACCAAACAGGGGGCGGACACTGAAGCTTTCTTT.

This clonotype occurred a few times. The CDR3: CASSQDPGGNTGELFF. For the CDR3, the DNA is TGCGCCAGCAGCCAAGATCCAGGGGGCAACACCGGGGAGCTGTTTTTT. The chain employs TRBV4-3 and TRBJ2-2, with 8 bases identical to TRBD1. Germline CDR1 LGHNA, CDR2 YSLEER. The CDR3 consists of 16 residues. Trimming at V came to 0 bases and at J to 2 bases, leaving 2 bases not matched to a gene.

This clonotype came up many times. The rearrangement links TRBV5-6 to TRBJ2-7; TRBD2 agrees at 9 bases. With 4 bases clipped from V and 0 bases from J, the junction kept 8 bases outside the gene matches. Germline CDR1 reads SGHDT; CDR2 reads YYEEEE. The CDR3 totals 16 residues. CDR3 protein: CASSPRSGGSSYEQYF. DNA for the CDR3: TGTGCCAGCAGCCCCCGTAGCGGGGGAAGCTCCTACGAGCAGTACTTC. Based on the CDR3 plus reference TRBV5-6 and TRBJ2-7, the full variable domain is DAGVTQSPTHLIKTRGQQVTLRCSPKSGHDTVSWYQQALGQGPQFIFQYYEEEERQRGNFPDRFSGHQFPNYSSELNVNALLLGDSALYLCASSPRSGGSSYEQYFGPGTRLTVT.

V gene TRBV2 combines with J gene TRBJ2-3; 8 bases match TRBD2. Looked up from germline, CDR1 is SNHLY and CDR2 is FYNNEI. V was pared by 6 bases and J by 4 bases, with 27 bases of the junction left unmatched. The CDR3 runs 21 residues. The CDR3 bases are TGTGCCAGCAGCCTCCAGATAACCGGGACTAGACTCCAAGACCACCCAGATACGCAGTATTTT. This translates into CASSLQITGTRLQDHPDTQYF.

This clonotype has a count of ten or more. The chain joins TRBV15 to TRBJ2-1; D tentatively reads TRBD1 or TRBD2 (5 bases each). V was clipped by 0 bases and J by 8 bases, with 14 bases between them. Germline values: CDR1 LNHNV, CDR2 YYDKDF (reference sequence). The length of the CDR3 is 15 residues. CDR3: CATSRDLVGRDEQFF. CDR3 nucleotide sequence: TGTGCCACCAGCAGAGATTTAGTGGGGCGGGATGAGCAGTTCTTC.

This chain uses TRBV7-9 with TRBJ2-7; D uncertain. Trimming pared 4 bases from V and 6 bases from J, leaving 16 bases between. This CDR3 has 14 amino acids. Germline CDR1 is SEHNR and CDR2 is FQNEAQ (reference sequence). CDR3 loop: CASSSILDPREQYF. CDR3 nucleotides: TGTGCCAGCAGCTCCATTCTTGACCCCCGCGAGCAGTACTTC. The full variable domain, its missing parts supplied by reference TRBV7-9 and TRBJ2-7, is DTGVSQNPRHKITKRGQNVTFRCDPISEHNRLYWYRQTLGQGPEFLTYFQNEAQLEKSRLLSDRFSAERPKGSFSTLEIQRTEQGDSAMYLCASSSILDPREQYFGPGTRLTVT.

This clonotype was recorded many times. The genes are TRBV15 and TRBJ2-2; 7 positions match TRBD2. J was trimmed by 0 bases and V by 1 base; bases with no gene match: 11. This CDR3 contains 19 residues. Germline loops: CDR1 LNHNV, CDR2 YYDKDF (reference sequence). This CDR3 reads CATSRAREGRPTNTGELFF. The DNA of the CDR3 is TGTGCCACCAGCAGAGCAAGGGAGGGGAGACCAACGAACACCGGGGAGCTGTTTTTT.

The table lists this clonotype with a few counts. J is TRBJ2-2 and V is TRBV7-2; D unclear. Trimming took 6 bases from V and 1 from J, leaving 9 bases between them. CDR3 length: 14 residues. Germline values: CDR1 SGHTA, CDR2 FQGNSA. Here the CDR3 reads CASRYGQNTGELFF. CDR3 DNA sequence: TGTGCCAGCAGATATGGCCAGAACACCGGGGAGCTGTTTTTT.

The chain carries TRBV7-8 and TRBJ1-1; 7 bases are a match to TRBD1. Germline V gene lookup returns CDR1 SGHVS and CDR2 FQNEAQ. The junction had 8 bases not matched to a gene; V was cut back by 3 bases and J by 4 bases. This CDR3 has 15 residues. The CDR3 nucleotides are TGTGCCAGCAGCTTTAGAGCGACAGGGACCACTGAAGCTTTCTTT. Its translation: CASSFRATGTTEAFF.

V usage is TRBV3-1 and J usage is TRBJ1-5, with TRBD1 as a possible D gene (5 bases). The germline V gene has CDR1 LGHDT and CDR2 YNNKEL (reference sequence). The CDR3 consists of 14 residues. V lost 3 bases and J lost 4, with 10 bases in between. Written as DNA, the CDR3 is TGTGCCAGCAGCCAGGGGGTGATTAATCAGCCCCAGCATTTT. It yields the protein CASSQGVINQPQHF.

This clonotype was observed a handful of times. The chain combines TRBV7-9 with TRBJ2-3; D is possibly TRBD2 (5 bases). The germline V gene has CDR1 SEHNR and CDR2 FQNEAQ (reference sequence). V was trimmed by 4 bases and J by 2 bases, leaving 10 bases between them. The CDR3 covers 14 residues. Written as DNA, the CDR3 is TGTGCCAGCAGCTCGTGGGAGACCACAGATACGCAGTATTTT. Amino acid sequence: CASSSWETTDTQYF.

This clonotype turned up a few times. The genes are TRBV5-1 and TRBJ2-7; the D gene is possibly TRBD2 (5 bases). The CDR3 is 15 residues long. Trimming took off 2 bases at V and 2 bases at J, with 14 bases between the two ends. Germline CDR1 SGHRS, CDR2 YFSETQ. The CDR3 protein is CASSFARGLPYEQYF. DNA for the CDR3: TGCGCCAGCAGCTTCGCCCGGGGTCTCCCCTACGAGCAGTACTTC.

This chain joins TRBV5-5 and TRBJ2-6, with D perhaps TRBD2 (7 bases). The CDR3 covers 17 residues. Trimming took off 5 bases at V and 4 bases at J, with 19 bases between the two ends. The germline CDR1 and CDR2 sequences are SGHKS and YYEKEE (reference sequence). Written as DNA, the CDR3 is TGTGCCAGCAGTGAGAGAGGGGGGGCGCCGGGGGCCAACGTCCTGACTTTC. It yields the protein CASSERGGAPGANVLTF.

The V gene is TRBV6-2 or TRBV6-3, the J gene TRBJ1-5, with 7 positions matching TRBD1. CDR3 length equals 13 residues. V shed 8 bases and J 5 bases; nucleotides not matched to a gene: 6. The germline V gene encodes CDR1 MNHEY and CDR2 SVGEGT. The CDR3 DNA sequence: TGTGCCAGCCTCGACCAGGGGGATCAGCCCCAGCATTTT. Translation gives CASLDQGDQPQHF.

In DNA form, the CDR3 reads TGTGCCAGCAGCAATAGCGGGTTTTACGAGCAGTACTTC. It codes for CASSNSGFYEQYF. The genes are TRBV3-1 and TRBJ2-7, with TRBD2 matching over 7 bases. With V trimmed by 5 bases and J by 4 bases, 5 bases remained unmatched. Germline V gene sequence: CDR1 LGHDT, CDR2 YNNKEL (reference sequence). CDR3 length: 13 residues.

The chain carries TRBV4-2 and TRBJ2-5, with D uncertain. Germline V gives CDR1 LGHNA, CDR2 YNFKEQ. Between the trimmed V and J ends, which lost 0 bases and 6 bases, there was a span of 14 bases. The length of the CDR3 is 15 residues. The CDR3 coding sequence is TGTGCCAGCAGCCAAGATCCCCGGGCCGAGCAGACCCAGTACTTC. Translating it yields CASSQDPRAEQTQYF.

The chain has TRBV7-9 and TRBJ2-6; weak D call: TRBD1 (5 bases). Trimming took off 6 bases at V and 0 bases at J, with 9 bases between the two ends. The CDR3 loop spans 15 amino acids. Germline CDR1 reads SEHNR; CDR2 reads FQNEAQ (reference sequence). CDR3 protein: CASRRQPSGANVLTF. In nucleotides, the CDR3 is TGTGCCAGCAGAAGACAGCCCTCTGGGGCCAACGTCCTGACTTTC. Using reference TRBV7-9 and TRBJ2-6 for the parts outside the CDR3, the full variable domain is DTGVSQNPRHKITKRGQNVTFRCDPISEHNRLYWYRQTLGQGPEFLTYFQNEAQLEKSRLLSDRFSAERPKGSFSTLEIQRTEQGDSAMYLCASRRQPSGANVLTFGAGSRLTVL.

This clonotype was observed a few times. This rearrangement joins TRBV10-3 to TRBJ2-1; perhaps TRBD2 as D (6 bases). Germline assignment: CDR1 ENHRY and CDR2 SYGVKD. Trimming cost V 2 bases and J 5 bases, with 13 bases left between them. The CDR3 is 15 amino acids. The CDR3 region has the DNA TGTGCCATCAGTGAGCCGGGGGAGGCGGACAATGAGCAGTTCTTC. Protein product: CAISEPGEADNEQFF.

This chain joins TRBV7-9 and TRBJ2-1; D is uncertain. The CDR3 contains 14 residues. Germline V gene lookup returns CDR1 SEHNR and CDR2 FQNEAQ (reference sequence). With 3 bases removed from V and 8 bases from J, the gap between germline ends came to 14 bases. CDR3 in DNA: TGTGCCAGCAGCTTGATTGACATACGCGATGAGCAGTTCTTC. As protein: CASSLIDIRDEQFF.

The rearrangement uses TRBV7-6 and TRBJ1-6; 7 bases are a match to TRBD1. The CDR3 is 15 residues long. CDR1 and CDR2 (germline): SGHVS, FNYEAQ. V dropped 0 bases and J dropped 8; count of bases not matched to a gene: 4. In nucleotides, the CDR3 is TGTGCCAGCAGCTTAGCCGGCAGGGGGGATTCACCCCTCCACTTT. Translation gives CASSLAGRGDSPLHF.

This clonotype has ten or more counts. The CDR3 is CAISEGRRGLDGYTF. CDR3 nucleotides: TGTGCCATCAGTGAAGGAAGGCGAGGGCTTGATGGCTACACCTTC. J is TRBJ1-2 and V is TRBV10-3; D is undetermined. Germline assignment: CDR1 ENHRY and CDR2 SYGVKD. Trimming removed 3 bases at V and 6 bases at J, with 17 bases between. The CDR3 extends over 15 amino acids.